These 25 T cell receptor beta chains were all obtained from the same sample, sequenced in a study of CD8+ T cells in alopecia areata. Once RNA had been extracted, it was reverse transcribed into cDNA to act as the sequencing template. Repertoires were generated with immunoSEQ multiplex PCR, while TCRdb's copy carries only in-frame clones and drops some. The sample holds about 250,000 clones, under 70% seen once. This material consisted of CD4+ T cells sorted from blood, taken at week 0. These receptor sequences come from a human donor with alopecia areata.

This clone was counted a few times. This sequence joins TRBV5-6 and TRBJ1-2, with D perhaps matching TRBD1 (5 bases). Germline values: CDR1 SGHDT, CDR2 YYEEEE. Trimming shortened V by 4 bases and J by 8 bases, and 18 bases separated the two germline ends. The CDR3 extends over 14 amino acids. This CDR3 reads CASSQDLGTGGYTF. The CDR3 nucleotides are TGTGCCAGCAGCCAAGATCTGGGGACGGGAGGCTACACCTTC.

The CDR3 here is CASSYSRGGYTF. In nucleotides, the CDR3 is TGTGCCAGCAGTTACTCAAGAGGTGGCTACACCTTC. The V gene is TRBV6-5, the J gene TRBJ1-2, with D unresolved. The CDR3 spans 12 residues. Germline-derived CDR1 and CDR2 are MNHEY and SVGAGI. Between the trimmed V and J ends, which lost 0 bases and 7 bases, there was a span of 6 bases.

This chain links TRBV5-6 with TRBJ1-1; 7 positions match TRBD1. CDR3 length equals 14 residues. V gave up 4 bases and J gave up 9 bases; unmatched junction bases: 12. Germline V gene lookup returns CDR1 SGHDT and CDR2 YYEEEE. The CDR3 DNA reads TGTGCCAGCAGCCAACCCTATCGGGGACAGAAAGCTTTCTTT. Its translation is CASSQPYRGQKAFF.

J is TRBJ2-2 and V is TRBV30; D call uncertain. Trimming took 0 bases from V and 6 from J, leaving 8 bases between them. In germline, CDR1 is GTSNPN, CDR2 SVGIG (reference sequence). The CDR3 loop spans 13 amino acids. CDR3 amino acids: CAWSVRKAGELFF. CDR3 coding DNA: TGTGCCTGGAGTGTACGAAAGGCCGGGGAGCTGTTTTTT.

CDR3 loop: CSVDSRGTDTQYF. CDR3 DNA: TGCAGCGTTGACAGCAGGGGTACAGATACGCAGTATTTT. This sequence joins TRBV29-1 and TRBJ2-3; perhaps TRBD1 as D (6 bases). Germline V gives CDR1 SQVTM, CDR2 ANQGSEA. Trimming pared 3 bases from V and 3 bases from J, leaving 10 bases between. The CDR3 has 13 amino acids.

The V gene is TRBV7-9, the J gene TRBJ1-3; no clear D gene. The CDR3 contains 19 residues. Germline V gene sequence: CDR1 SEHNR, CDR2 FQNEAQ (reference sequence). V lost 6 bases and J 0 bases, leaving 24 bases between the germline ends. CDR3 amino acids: CASSLAPLRRPSSGNTIYF. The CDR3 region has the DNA TGTGCCAGCAGTCTAGCTCCCCTTAGGCGCCCCAGCTCTGGAAACACCATATATTTT.

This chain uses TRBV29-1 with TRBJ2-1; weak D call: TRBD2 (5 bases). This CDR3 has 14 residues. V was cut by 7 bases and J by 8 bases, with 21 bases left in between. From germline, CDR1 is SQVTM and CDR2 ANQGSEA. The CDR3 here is CSATFRGPGDEQFF. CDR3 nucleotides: TGCAGCGCGACTTTCAGAGGGCCCGGGGATGAGCAGTTCTTC.

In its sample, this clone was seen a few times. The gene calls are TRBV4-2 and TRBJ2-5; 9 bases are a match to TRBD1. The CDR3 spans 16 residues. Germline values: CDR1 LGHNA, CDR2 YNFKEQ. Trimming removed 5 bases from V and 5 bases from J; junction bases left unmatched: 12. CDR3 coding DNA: TGTGCCAGCAGCTCAAGCCTTGGGACAGGGCGGGAGACCCAGTACTTC. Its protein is CASSSSLGTGRETQYF.

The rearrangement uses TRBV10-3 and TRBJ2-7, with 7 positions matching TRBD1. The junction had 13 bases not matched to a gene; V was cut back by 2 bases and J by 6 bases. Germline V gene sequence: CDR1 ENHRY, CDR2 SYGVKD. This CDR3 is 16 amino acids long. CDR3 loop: CAISERRGQGDSEQYF. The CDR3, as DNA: TGTGCCATCAGTGAGCGAAGGGGTCAGGGGGATAGCGAGCAGTACTTC.

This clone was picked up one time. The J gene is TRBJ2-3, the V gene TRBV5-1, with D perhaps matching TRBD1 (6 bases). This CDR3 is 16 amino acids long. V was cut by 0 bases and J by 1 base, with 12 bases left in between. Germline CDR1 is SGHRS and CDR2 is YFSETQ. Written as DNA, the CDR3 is TGCGCCAGCAGCTTGGCCGCCGCAGGGGGCACAGATACGCAGTATTTT. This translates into CASSLAAAGGTDTQYF.

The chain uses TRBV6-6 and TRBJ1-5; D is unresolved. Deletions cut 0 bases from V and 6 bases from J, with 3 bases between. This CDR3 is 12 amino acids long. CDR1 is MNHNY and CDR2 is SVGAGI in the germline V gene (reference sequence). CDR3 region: CASSYSSQPQHF. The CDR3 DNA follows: TGTGCCAGCAGTTACTCAAGTCAGCCCCAGCATTTT.

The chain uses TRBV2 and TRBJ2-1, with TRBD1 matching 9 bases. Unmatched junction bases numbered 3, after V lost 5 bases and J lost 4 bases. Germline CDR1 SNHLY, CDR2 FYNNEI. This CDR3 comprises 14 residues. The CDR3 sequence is CASSTGGSYNEQFF. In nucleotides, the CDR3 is TGTGCCAGCAGTACAGGGGGCTCGTACAATGAGCAGTTCTTC.

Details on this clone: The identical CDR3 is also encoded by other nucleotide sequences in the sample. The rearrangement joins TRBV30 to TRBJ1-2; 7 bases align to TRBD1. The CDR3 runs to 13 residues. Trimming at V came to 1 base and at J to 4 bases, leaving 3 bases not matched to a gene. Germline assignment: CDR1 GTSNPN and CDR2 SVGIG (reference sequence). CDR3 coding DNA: TGTGCCTGGAGTGGGGGGACAGCCTATGGCTACACCTTC. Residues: CAWSGGTAYGYTF.

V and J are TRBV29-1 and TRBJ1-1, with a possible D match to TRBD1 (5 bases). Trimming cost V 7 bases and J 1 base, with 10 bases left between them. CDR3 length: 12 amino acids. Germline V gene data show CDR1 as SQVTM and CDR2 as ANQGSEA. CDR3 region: CSAGRENTEAFF. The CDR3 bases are TGCAGCGCGGGACGGGAGAACACTGAAGCTTTCTTT.

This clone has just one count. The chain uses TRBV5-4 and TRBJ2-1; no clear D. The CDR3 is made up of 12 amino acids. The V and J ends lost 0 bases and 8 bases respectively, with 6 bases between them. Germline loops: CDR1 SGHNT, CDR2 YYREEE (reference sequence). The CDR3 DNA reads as TGTGCCAGCAGCTTGGTCGGCGATGAGCAGTTCTTC. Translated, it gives CASSLVGDEQFF. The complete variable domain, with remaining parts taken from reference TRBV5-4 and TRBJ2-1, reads ETGVTQSPTHLIKTRGQQVTLRCSSQSGHNTVSWYQQALGQGPQFIFQYYREEENGRGNFPPRFSGLQFPNYSSELNVNALELDDSALYLCASSLVGDEQFFGPGTRLTVL.

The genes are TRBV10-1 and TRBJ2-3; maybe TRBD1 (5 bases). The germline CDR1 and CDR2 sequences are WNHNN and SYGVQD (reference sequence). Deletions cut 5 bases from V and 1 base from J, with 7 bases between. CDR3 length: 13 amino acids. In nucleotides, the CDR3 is TGCGCCAGCAGTATAGGGGGCACAGATACGCAGTATTTT. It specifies CASSIGGTDTQYF.

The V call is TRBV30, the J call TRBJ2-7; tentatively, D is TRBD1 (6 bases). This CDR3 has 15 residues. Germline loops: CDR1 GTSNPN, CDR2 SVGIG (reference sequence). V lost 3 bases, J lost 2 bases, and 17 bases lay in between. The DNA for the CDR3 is TGTGCCTGGAGCACCCCGGGGAAGGGGGCCTACGAGCAGTACTTC. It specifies CAWSTPGKGAYEQYF.

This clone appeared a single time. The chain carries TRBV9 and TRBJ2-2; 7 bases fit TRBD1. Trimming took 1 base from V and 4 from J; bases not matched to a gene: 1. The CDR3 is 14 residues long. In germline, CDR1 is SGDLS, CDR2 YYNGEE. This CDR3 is CASSVSGGTGELFF. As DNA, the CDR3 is TGTGCCAGCAGCGTATCAGGGGGCACCGGGGAGCTGTTTTTT.

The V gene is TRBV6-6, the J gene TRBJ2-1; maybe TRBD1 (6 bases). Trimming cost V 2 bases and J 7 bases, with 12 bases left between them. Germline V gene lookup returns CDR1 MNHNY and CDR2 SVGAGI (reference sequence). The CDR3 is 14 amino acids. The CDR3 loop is CASSYPGTGNEQFF. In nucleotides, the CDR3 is TGTGCCAGCAGTTACCCAGGTACAGGGAATGAGCAGTTCTTC.

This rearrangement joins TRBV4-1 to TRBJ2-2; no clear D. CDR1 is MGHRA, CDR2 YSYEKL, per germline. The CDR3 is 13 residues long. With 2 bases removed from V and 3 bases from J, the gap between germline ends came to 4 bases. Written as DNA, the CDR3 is TGCGCCAGCAGCCAAATGGACACCGGGGAGCTGTTTTTT. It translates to CASSQMDTGELFF.

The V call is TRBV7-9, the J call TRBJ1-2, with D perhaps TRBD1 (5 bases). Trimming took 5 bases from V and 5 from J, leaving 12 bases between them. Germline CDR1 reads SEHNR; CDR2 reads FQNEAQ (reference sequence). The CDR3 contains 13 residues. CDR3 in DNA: TGTGCCAGCAGCGGGGCTCTGGGGTATGGCTACACCTTC. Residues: CASSGALGYGYTF.

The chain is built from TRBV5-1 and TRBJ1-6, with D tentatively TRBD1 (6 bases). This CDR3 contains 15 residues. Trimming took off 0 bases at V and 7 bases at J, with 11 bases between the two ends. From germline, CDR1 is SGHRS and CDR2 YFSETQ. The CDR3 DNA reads TGCGCCAGCAGCTTGGGGGACACCGGGAATTCACCCCTCCACTTT. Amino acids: CASSLGDTGNSPLHF.

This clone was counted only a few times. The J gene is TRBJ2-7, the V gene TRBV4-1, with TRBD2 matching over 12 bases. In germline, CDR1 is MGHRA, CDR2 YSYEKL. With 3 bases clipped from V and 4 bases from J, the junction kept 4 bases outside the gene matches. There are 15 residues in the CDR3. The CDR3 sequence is CASSQLAGGRYEQYF. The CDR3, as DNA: TGCGCCAGCAGCCAGCTAGCGGGGGGGCGATACGAGCAGTACTTC.

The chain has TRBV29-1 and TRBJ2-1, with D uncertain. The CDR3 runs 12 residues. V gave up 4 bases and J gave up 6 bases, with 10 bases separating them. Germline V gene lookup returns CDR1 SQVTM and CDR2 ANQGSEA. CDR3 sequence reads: CSVGHLGNEQFF. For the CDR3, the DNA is TGCAGCGTTGGGCACCTTGGCAATGAGCAGTTCTTC.

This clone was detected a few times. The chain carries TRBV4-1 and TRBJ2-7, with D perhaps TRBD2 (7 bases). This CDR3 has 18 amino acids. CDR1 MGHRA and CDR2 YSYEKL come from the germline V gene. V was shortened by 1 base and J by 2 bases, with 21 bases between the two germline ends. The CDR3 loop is CASSQGPRGLLTPYEQYF. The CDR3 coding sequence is TGCGCCAGCAGCCAAGGTCCGCGGGGGCTTCTCACCCCCTACGAGCAGTACTTC.